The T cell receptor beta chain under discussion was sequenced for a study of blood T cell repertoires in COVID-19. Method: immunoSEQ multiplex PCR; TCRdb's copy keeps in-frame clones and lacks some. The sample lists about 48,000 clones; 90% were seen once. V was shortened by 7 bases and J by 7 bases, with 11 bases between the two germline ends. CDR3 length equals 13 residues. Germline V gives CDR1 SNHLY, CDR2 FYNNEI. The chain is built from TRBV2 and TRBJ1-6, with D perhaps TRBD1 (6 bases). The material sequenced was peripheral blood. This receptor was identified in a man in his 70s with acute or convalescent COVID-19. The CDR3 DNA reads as TGTGCCAGCAACAGGGTTGGCAATTCACCCCTCCACTTT. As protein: CASNRVGNSPLHF.